The clone carrying this TCR beta chain has only one observation. Its specificity is unknown. Trimming removed 0 bases from V and 2 bases from J; junction bases left unmatched: 10. Germline loops: CDR1 DFQATT, CDR2 SNEGSKA (reference sequence). The CDR3 extends over 17 amino acids. Template material for amplifying TCR beta CDR3 regions consisted of RNA transcripts. HTBI primers were the set used in a first-round RT-PCR of the TCR CDR3. TCRdb re-analysed the multiplex PCR reads in MiXCR, keeping a single row per CDR3 protein. Here the sample spans about 400,000 distinct CDR3 sequences, more than 12% being singletons. These data are taken from a study of T cells in Graves' hyperthyroidism and ophthalmopathy. Turning to the study itself: At the time of initial diagnosis and before any treatment, peripheral blood was collected. Study outcomes and limitations: It was a median around 6 months before onset that the model predicted ophthalmopathy.

Thyroid ultrasound, orbital computed tomography, clinical symptoms, and serum thyroxine and TRAb underpinned diagnoses. The sequence was obtained from a woman in her twenties or thirties with Graves' hyperthyroidism. The rearrangement links TRBV20-1 to TRBJ2-1; 7 bases map to TRBD2. Sequenced sample: blood. This CDR3 reads CSARDSLGGSAYNEQFF. The DNA of the CDR3 is TGCAGTGCTAGAGATTCTCTGGGCGGGAGTGCCTACAATGAGCAGTTCTTC.